These 30 T cell receptor beta chains share one sample of origin, sequenced in a study of CD8 T cells in ankylosing spondylitis. Study-level findings and limits: Made up of about eight highly homologous variants, a TCR beta motif appeared characteristic of ankylosing spondylitis blood.

TCRdb redid the calling of the 5' RACE reads with MiXCR, one entry per CDR3 protein. The sample holds fewer than 500,000 distinct CDR3 sequences; around 20% are singletons and the top ten take 16%. No antigen has been assigned to these receptors. The source material was blood, either unsorted or a sorted T cell fraction (not recorded which). The receptors shown here come from a male donor with ankylosing spondylitis.

The table lists this clonotype with a few counts. This chain links TRBV29-1 with TRBJ2-7; 7 bases fit TRBD1. The length of the CDR3 is 12 residues. After removal of 3 bases from V and 4 bases from J, the junction contained 3 bases not matched to a gene. Germline V gene sequence: CDR1 SQVTM, CDR2 ANQGSEA. CDR3 sequence: CSVEARGYEQYF. CDR3 nucleotide sequence: TGCAGCGTTGAGGCCAGGGGGTACGAGCAGTACTTC.

This chain joins TRBV15 and TRBJ2-1, with TRBD1 identical over 9 bases. This CDR3 has 16 residues. In germline, CDR1 is LNHNV, CDR2 YYDKDF (reference sequence). The trim removed 2 bases at V and 9 bases at J, leaving 11 bases unmatched. The CDR3 DNA is TGTGCCACCAGCAGAAGAACCGGGACAGGGTTGGTTGAGCAGTTCTTC. This encodes CATSRRTGTGLVEQFF.

The chain links TRBV7-8 to TRBJ1-6, with D uncertain. The CDR3 consists of 16 residues. Between the trimmed V and J ends, which lost 3 bases and 8 bases, there was a span of 17 bases. Germline assignment: CDR1 SGHVS and CDR2 FQNEAQ. The CDR3 coding sequence is TGTGCCAGCAGCTTCCAAATGGGCGGTTTGGATTCACCCCTCCACTTT. Its protein product is CASSFQMGGLDSPLHF.

This clonotype occurred many times. The V call is TRBV12-3 or TRBV12-4, the J call TRBJ1-1; a weak D match, TRBD1 (6 bases). The CDR3 sequence is 15 residues long. Trimming cost V 5 bases and J 5 bases, with 18 bases left between them. Here the CDR3 DNA reads TGTGCCAGCAGTCCAGGGCGGGGGCGAAGGACTGAAGCTTTCTTT. As protein: CASSPGRGRRTEAFF.

The chain recombines TRBV28 with TRBJ1-1, with D maybe TRBD1 (6 bases). Between the trimmed V and J ends, which lost 4 bases and 0 bases, there was a span of 12 bases. CDR3 length equals 15 residues. CDR1 is MDHEN and CDR2 is SYDVKM in the germline V gene. CDR3 region: CASSWRTVMNTEAFF. The CDR3 region has the DNA TGTGCCAGCAGTTGGCGGACAGTCATGAACACTGAAGCTTTCTTT. The complete variable domain, with remaining parts taken from reference TRBV28 and TRBJ1-1, reads DVKVTQSSRYLVKRTGEKVFLECVQDMDHENMFWYRQDPGLGLRLIYFSYDVKMKEKGDIPEGYSVSREKKERFSLILESASTNQTSMYLCASSWRTVMNTEAFFGQGTRLTVV.

J is TRBJ2-5 and V is TRBV2, with TRBD1 identical over 7 bases. Per germline, CDR1 SNHLY and CDR2 FYNNEI. CDR3 length: 14 amino acids. J lost 5 bases, V lost 6 bases, and 9 bases had no gene match. This chain's CDR3 is CASRATGLVETQYF. The CDR3, as DNA: TGTGCCAGCAGAGCGACAGGGTTGGTTGAGACCCAGTACTTC.

The V call is TRBV6-2 or TRBV6-3, the J call TRBJ2-3; D tentatively fits TRBD1 or TRBD2 (5 bases each). This CDR3 is built from 16 residues. The V end was cut by 4 bases, the J end by 0 bases, with 14 bases between. CDR1 is MNHEY and CDR2 is SVGEGT in the germline V gene. For the CDR3, the DNA is TGTGCCAGCAGTTTGGCCGGGACGGGTAGCACAGATACGCAGTATTTT. Encoded protein: CASSLAGTGSTDTQYF.

This sequence joins TRBV7-2 and TRBJ2-7; 9 bases fit TRBD2. J lost 6 bases, V lost 1 base, and 13 bases had no gene match. CDR1 SGHTA and CDR2 FQGNSA come from the germline V gene. The CDR3 contains 17 residues. Written as DNA, the CDR3 is TGTGCCAGCAGCTTAGGCCCACGGGCGGGAGGGCCGGGCGAGCAGTACTTC. It translates to CASSLGPRAGGPGEQYF.

The sample holds a few counts of this clonotype. V is TRBV5-4 and J is TRBJ1-4; 9 nucleotides align to TRBD1. The germline V gene encodes CDR1 SGHNT and CDR2 YYREEE (reference sequence). This CDR3 comprises 14 residues. Trimming cost V 4 bases and J 7 bases; bases outside gene matches: 5. CDR3 amino acids: CASSRQGDGEKLFF. For the CDR3, the DNA is TGTGCCAGCAGCCGACAGGGGGACGGTGAAAAACTGTTTTTT.

This clonotype has more than one count but fewer than ten. The CDR3: CSARGWRYQETQYF. The CDR3 region has the DNA TGCAGTGCTAGGGGGTGGAGGTACCAAGAGACCCAGTACTTC. The chain couples TRBV20-1 to TRBJ2-5; D perhaps matches TRBD2 (5 bases). Between the trimmed V and J ends, which lost 3 bases and 0 bases, there was a span of 11 bases. CDR3 length: 14 residues. Germline V gene sequence: CDR1 DFQATT, CDR2 SNEGSKA (reference sequence).

This clonotype was recorded at least ten times. This rearrangement joins TRBV12-3 or TRBV12-4 to TRBJ2-1; TRBD2 might be the D (6 bases). The CDR3 covers 13 residues. V was cut by 5 bases and J by 6 bases, with 11 bases left in between. CDR3 loop: CASSRSGPNEQFF. CDR3 in DNA: TGTGCCAGCAGTCGCAGCGGGCCCAATGAGCAGTTCTTC.

This clonotype was observed a handful of times. The rearrangement uses TRBV18 and TRBJ2-5; D is perhaps TRBD2 (6 bases). In germline, CDR1 is KGHSH, CDR2 LQKENI. This CDR3 spans 14 amino acids. V lost 3 bases to trimming and J lost 4 bases, with 12 bases between them. The CDR3: CASSPSNGGETQYF. DNA of the CDR3: TGTGCCAGCTCACCTTCTAACGGGGGAGAGACCCAGTACTTC.

The chain carries TRBV4-2 and TRBJ2-3, with D possibly being TRBD1 (5 bases). The CDR3 sequence is 14 residues long. Trimming removed 5 bases at V and 0 bases at J, with 9 bases between. CDR1 LGHNA and CDR2 YNFKEQ come from the germline V gene. The CDR3 bases are TGTGCCAGCAGCAGGGGTGAAAGCACAGATACGCAGTATTTT. As protein: CASSRGESTDTQYF.

Only a few counts were recorded for this clonotype. This chain connects TRBV27 to TRBJ2-2; 9 positions agree with TRBD1. The junction had 6 bases not matched to a gene; V was cut back by 6 bases and J by 4 bases. CDR1 and CDR2 from the germline V gene are MNHEY and SMNVEV (reference sequence). This CDR3 is built from 15 residues. CDR3 bases: TGTGCCAGCAGGCCCCTGGACAGGGGCACCGGGGAGCTGTTTTTT. Protein sequence: CASRPLDRGTGELFF.

The CDR3 loop is CASSRLPGQNTGELFF. CDR3 in DNA: TGTGCCAGCAGCCGTCTCCCGGGACAGAACACCGGGGAGCTGTTTTTT. This sequence joins TRBV7-3 and TRBJ2-2; weak D call: TRBD1 (6 bases). V was cut by 5 bases and J by 1 base, with 14 bases left in between. The CDR3 has 16 amino acids. CDR1 and CDR2 from the germline V gene are SGHTA and FQGTGA.

The chain recombines TRBV18 with TRBJ2-2; the D is unclear. Trimming cost V 1 base and J 10 bases, with 13 bases left between them. CDR3 length equals 14 residues. In germline, CDR1 is KGHSH, CDR2 LQKENI. The CDR3: CASSPLIGSMELFF. As DNA, the CDR3 is TGTGCCAGCTCACCACTGATCGGAAGCATGGAGCTGTTTTTT.

This clonotype was observed a handful of times. This rearrangement joins TRBV6-4 to TRBJ2-1; D is uncertain. Per germline, CDR1 MRHNA and CDR2 SNTAGT. V lost 4 bases, J lost 1 base, and 11 bases lay in between. This CDR3 is built from 15 residues. This chain's CDR3 is CASSAWPGSYNEQFF. The DNA for the CDR3 is TGTGCCAGCAGTGCCTGGCCAGGATCCTACAATGAGCAGTTCTTC.

This sequence joins TRBV12-3 or TRBV12-4 and TRBJ1-3, with 7 bases aligning to TRBD1. V lost 8 bases to trimming and J lost 8 bases; unmatched junction nucleotides: 15. The CDR3 spans 15 residues. This chain's CDR3 is CASRGPGTVMHTIYF. CDR3 in DNA: TGTGCCAGCCGCGGGCCCGGGACAGTTATGCACACCATATATTTT.

This clonotype showed up just a few times. The rearrangement joins TRBV7-9 to TRBJ1-4; the D gene is possibly TRBD1 (6 bases). The germline V gene has CDR1 SEHNR and CDR2 FQNEAQ (reference sequence). The CDR3 is 15 amino acids. The germline V and J ends were trimmed by 5 bases and 4 bases, with 14 bases remaining between them. Written as DNA, the CDR3 is TGTGCCAGCAGCGACACGACAGGAGATAATGAAAAACTGTTTTTT. Translation gives CASSDTTGDNEKLFF.

The chain couples TRBV20-1 to TRBJ2-7; D perhaps matches TRBD2 (6 bases). CDR3 length: 15 amino acids. Germline V gene lookup returns CDR1 DFQATT and CDR2 SNEGSKA (reference sequence). Trimming cost V 0 bases and J 6 bases, with 18 bases left between them. The CDR3 nucleotides read TGCAGTGCTAGAGAGTCGGGACTCTATCCCTCCGAGCAGTACTTC. Translated: CSARESGLYPSEQYF.

The gene calls are TRBV14 and TRBJ1-1; 9 bases line up with TRBD1. CDR1 is SGHDN, CDR2 FVKESK, per germline. The CDR3 runs to 15 residues. V shed 4 bases, J shed 0 bases, and the junction held 3 bases outside the gene matches. The CDR3 coding sequence is TGTGCCAGCAGCCCGTGGGACAGGGTGAACACTGAAGCTTTCTTT. It specifies CASSPWDRVNTEAFF.

This sequence joins TRBV5-1 and TRBJ2-2, with 12 bases that match TRBD2. Germline V lookup: CDR1 SGHRS, CDR2 YFSETQ. The CDR3 is made up of 16 amino acids. V was clipped by 4 bases and J by 5 bases; unmatched bases: 6. This CDR3 reads CASSGGLAGSTGELFF. CDR3 nucleotides: TGCGCCAGCAGCGGTGGACTAGCGGGATCAACCGGGGAGCTGTTTTTT.

The sample holds many counts of this clonotype. The chain couples TRBV7-9 to TRBJ2-4, with D possibly being TRBD1 or TRBD2 (5 bases each). Germline V gene sequence: CDR1 SEHNR, CDR2 FQNEAQ (reference sequence). Trimming removed 5 bases at V and 1 base at J, with 18 bases between. This CDR3 spans 17 amino acids. CDR3 in DNA: TGTGCCAGCAGCCCCCGTGGATTTGGGGACGCCAAAAACATTCAGTACTTC. This sequence encodes CASSPRGFGDAKNIQYF.

This clonotype was seen a few times. The gene calls are TRBV20-1 and TRBJ2-1; TRBD2 aligns across 8 bases. The ends lost 3 bases at V and 2 bases at J; junction bases unmatched: 3. This CDR3 is built from 14 residues. Germline V CDR1 and CDR2: DFQATT, SNEGSKA (reference sequence). CDR3 bases: TGCAGTGCTAGTTCACTAGCGGCCTACAATGAGCAGTTCTTC. Residues: CSASSLAAYNEQFF.

Here the CDR3 reads CASSSPDMNTEAFF. CDR3 nucleotides: TGTGCCAGCAGTTCTCCAGATATGAACACTGAAGCTTTCTTT. V gene TRBV6-5 combines with J gene TRBJ1-1; D ambiguous. The CDR3 totals 14 residues. Germline V gene data show CDR1 as MNHEY and CDR2 as SVGAGI. V dropped 4 bases and J dropped 0 bases, with 9 bases sitting between them.

About this clonotype itself: A much larger clone is a single base away; this may be a read error. The gene calls are TRBV5-1 and TRBJ2-1; TRBD2 might be the D (6 bases). V lost 4 bases and J 0 bases, leaving 20 bases between the germline ends. From germline, CDR1 is SGHRS and CDR2 YFSETQ. The CDR3 contains 18 residues. CDR3 residues: CASSTLVGGASSYNEQFF. CDR3 coding DNA: TGCGCCAGCAGCACACTAGTGGGAGGCGCGTCCTCCTACAATGAGCAGTTCTTC.

The chain employs TRBV7-9 and TRBJ1-2; D gene unclear. V was cut by 5 bases and J by 8 bases, with 15 bases left in between. This CDR3 region has 13 residues. Germline V gene sequence: CDR1 SEHNR, CDR2 FQNEAQ (reference sequence). CDR3 protein: CASSPLLGGGYTF. The CDR3 DNA reads as TGTGCCAGCAGCCCTTTATTGGGCGGAGGCTACACCTTC. The entire variable domain, with the rest obtained from reference TRBV7-9 and TRBJ1-2, is as follows: DTGVSQNPRHKITKRGQNVTFRCDPISEHNRLYWYRQTLGQGPEFLTYFQNEAQLEKSRLLSDRFSAERPKGSFSTLEIQRTEQGDSAMYLCASSPLLGGGYTFGSGTRLTVV.

This clonotype was seen more than once but under ten times. The genes are TRBV7-8 and TRBJ1-5; TRBD1 agrees at 9 bases. The CDR3 has 16 residues. Losses at the gene ends were 5 bases for V and 0 bases for J; bases not matched to a gene: 5. Germline V gives CDR1 SGHVS, CDR2 FQNEAQ. This CDR3 is CASSRTGGNSNQPQHF. The CDR3, as DNA: TGTGCCAGCAGCCGAACAGGGGGCAATAGCAATCAGCCCCAGCATTTT.

Points on this clonotype: Mismatch with germline at one junction end may stem from a read error. This chain links TRBV29-1 with TRBJ2-7; no definite D call. CDR3 length: 11 residues. The germline CDR1 and CDR2 sequences are SQVTM and ANQGSEA. CDR3 sequence (DNA): TGCAGCGCTGAATTCTCCTACGAGCAGTACTTC. Translation gives CSAEFSYEQYF.

The chain couples TRBV9 to TRBJ2-2, with D perhaps TRBD1 (5 bases). In germline, CDR1 is SGDLS, CDR2 YYNGEE. The CDR3 consists of 16 residues. V shed 0 bases and J shed 2 bases, with 11 bases lying between them. In DNA form, the CDR3 reads TGTGCCAGCAGCGTAGGGGTGACAGCTAACACCGGGGAGCTGTTTTTT. Its protein is CASSVGVTANTGELFF.